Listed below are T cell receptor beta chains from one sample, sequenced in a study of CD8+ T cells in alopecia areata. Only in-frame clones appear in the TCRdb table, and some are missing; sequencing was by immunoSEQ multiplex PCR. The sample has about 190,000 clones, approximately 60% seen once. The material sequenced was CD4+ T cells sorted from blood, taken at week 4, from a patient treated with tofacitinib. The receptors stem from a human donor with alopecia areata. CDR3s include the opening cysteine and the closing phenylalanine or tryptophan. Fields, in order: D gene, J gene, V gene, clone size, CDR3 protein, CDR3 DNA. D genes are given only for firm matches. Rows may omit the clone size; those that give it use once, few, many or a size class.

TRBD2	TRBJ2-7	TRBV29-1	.	CSVDAGGREQYF	TGCAGCGTTGATGCGGGAGGACGGGAGCAGTACTTC
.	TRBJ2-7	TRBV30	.	CAWAPHSTGRFF	TGTGCCTGGGCTCCCCACTCCACAGGAAGATTCTTC
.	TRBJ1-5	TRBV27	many	CASSPNMPGQPQHF	TGTGCCAGCAGCCCCAATATGCCGGGACAGCCCCAGCATTTT
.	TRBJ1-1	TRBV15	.	CATSREGAGNTEAFF	TGTGCCACCAGCAGAGAGGGGGCTGGGAACACTGAAGCTTTCTTT
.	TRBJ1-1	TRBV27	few	CASSLMVNTEAFF	TGTGCCAGCAGTTTAATGGTGAACACTGAAGCTTTCTTT
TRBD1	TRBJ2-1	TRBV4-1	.	CASSQAGTGGPNEQFF	TGCGCCAGCAGCCAAGCTGGGACAGGGGGACCCAATGAGCAGTTCTTC
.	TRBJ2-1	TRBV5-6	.	CASSSYNEQFF	TGTGCCAGCAGCTCCTACAATGAGCAGTTCTTC
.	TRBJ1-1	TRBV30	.	CAWSLQGNTEAFF	TGTGCCTGGAGCCTACAGGGTAACACTGAAGCTTTCTTT
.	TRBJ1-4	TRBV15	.	CATSREQGVVEKLFF	TGTGCCACCAGCAGAGAACAGGGTGTAGTAGAAAAACTGTTTTTT
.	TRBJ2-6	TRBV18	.	CASSPPVGLGANVLTF	TGTGCCAGCTCACCACCGGTAGGGCTCGGGGCCAACGTCCTGACTTTC
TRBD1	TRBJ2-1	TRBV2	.	CASSVGRGNYNEQFF	TGTGCCAGCAGTGTGGGCAGGGGGAACTACAATGAGCAGTTCTTC
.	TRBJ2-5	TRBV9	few	CASSAPRVGAGGETQYF	TGTGCCAGCAGCGCCCCTCGGGTGGGAGCGGGTGGAGAGACCCAGTACTTC
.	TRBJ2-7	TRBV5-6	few	CASSTYSGAYEQYF	TGTGCCAGCAGCACCTACTCAGGGGCCTACGAGCAGTACTTC
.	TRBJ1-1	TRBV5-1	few	CASSLTGTKNTEAFF	TGCGCCAGCAGCTTGACAGGGACCAAGAACACTGAAGCTTTCTTT
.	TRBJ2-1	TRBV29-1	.	CSVESPSSYNEQFF	TGCAGCGTTGAGAGCCCGAGCTCCTACAATGAGCAGTTCTTC